The rows below give T cell receptor beta chains drawn from one sample of a study of human T cells and chemical hapten exposure. MiXCR was run by TCRdb on the RACE reads, yielding one entry per CDR3 protein. The data hold 55,000 to 75,000 distinct CDR3 sequences, with roughly 12% observed a single time. The sequences come from whole blood, collected in connection with sensitization to the hapten diphenylcyclopropenone (DPC). The receptor set was obtained from a man aged 30-40 years with alopecia areata. Some clones in this sample may be carry-over from other donors' samples. The CDR3 runs from the conserved cysteine through the conserved F or W. Fields, in order: CDR3 length, clone size, J gene, D gene, V gene, CDR3 DNA, CDR3 protein. The D gene is left open where the match is weak. Expanded clones are given a class, and other clones once, few, many or no size at all.

len: 19
abundance: few
j_gene: TRBJ2-7
d_gene: TRBD1
v_gene: TRBV9
CDR3nt: TGTGCCAGCAGCGTATCGGCCGGGACAGGCTCCCTTTCGTCCTACGAGCAGTACTTC
CDR3aa: CASSVSAGTGSLSSYEQYF

len: 14
abundance: many
j_gene: TRBJ1-2
d_gene: TRBD1
v_gene: TRBV11-2
CDR3nt: TGTGCCAGCAGCCCTCGACAGGGTGACTATGGCTACACCTTC
CDR3aa: CASSPRQGDYGYTF

len: 15
abundance: many
j_gene: TRBJ1-4
d_gene: TRBD1
v_gene: TRBV12-3/TRBV12-4
CDR3nt: TGTGCCAGCAGTTTTGGACAGGGGAATACCGAAAAACTGTTTTTT
CDR3aa: CASSFGQGNTEKLFF

len: 14
abundance: many
j_gene: TRBJ1-2
d_gene: .
v_gene: TRBV5-1
CDR3nt: TGCGCCAGCAGCTTGGGTGAGGGTCCCTATGGCTACACCTTC
CDR3aa: CASSLGEGPYGYTF

len: 17
abundance: many
j_gene: TRBJ2-3
d_gene: TRBD1
v_gene: TRBV7-2
CDR3nt: TGTGCCAGCAGCCTCAATGGTCGGACAGGGGCGGCAGATACGCAGTATTTT
CDR3aa: CASSLNGRTGAADTQYF

len: 14
abundance: .
j_gene: TRBJ1-2
d_gene: .
v_gene: TRBV20-1
CDR3nt: TGCAGTGCTAGGCAGGGAATCCTAGGCATGAGCTACACCTTC
CDR3aa: CSARQGILGMSYTF

len: 13
abundance: few
j_gene: TRBJ2-1
d_gene: TRBD2
v_gene: TRBV14
CDR3nt: TGTGCCAGCAGCAGACTAGCGGACAATGAGCAGTTCTTC
CDR3aa: CASSRLADNEQFF

len: 11
abundance: .
j_gene: TRBJ2-5
d_gene: .
v_gene: TRBV12-3/TRBV12-4
CDR3nt: TGTGCCAGCGGGCAGACGGAGACCCAGTACTTC
CDR3aa: CASGQTETQYF

len: 13
abundance: few
j_gene: TRBJ1-2
d_gene: TRBD1
v_gene: TRBV5-1
CDR3nt: TGCGCCAGCAGCTTTAATACAGGGGGCCGCTACACCTTC
CDR3aa: CASSFNTGGRYTF

len: 16
abundance: few
j_gene: TRBJ2-3
d_gene: TRBD2
v_gene: TRBV7-3
CDR3nt: TGTGCCAGCAGCTTGTTAGCGGGTCCTCGGGCGGATACGCAGTATTTT
CDR3aa: CASSLLAGPRADTQYF

len: 14
abundance: .
j_gene: TRBJ1-5
d_gene: .
v_gene: TRBV7-9
CDR3nt: TGTGCCAGCAGCTTAGTTAGGGGGGATCAGCCCCAGCATTTT
CDR3aa: CASSLVRGDQPQHF

len: 16
abundance: .
j_gene: TRBJ1-1
d_gene: .
v_gene: TRBV7-8
CDR3nt: TGTGCCAGCAGCTTAGGGTCCTCGTACGGGAACACTGAAGCTTTCTTT
CDR3aa: CASSLGSSYGNTEAFF

len: 15
abundance: many
j_gene: TRBJ1-2
d_gene: .
v_gene: TRBV24-1
CDR3nt: TGTGCCACCAGTGCTCCAGGGGAGACTTGGTATGGCTACACCTTC
CDR3aa: CATSAPGETWYGYTF

len: 16
abundance: .
j_gene: TRBJ2-1
d_gene: .
v_gene: TRBV29-1
CDR3nt: TGCAGCGTTGAAGCCGAGGGGGGGGAATCCTACAATGAGCAGTTCTTC
CDR3aa: CSVEAEGGESYNEQFF

len: 13
abundance: .
j_gene: TRBJ2-7
d_gene: .
v_gene: TRBV11-1
CDR3nt: TGTGCCAGCAGCTCAGGACAATTTGGCGAGCAGTACTTC
CDR3aa: CASSSGQFGEQYF

len: 12
abundance: many
j_gene: TRBJ1-1
d_gene: .
v_gene: TRBV7-9
CDR3nt: TGTGCCAGCAGCTTAGACTATAAGGGAGCTTTCTTT
CDR3aa: CASSLDYKGAFF

len: 15
abundance: many
j_gene: TRBJ1-4
d_gene: .
v_gene: TRBV5-1
CDR3nt: TGCGCCAGCAGCTTGGTTGGGGGGCTCGGAGAAAAACTGTTTTTT
CDR3aa: CASSLVGGLGEKLFF

len: 11
abundance: .
j_gene: TRBJ1-5
d_gene: .
v_gene: TRBV6-2/TRBV6-3
CDR3nt: TGTGCCAGCAGTACGGGGGAGCCCCAGCATTTT
CDR3aa: CASSTGEPQHF

len: 15
abundance: many
j_gene: TRBJ1-1
d_gene: TRBD1
v_gene: TRBV7-6
CDR3nt: TGTGCCAGCAGCCCTCGACAGGGAGCGAACACTGAAGCTTTCTTT
CDR3aa: CASSPRQGANTEAFF

len: 11
abundance: few
j_gene: TRBJ1-1
d_gene: .
v_gene: TRBV7-2
CDR3nt: TGTGCCAGCAGCTTTCGGACTGAAGCTTTCTTT
CDR3aa: CASSFRTEAFF

len: 13
abundance: .
j_gene: TRBJ1-1
d_gene: .
v_gene: TRBV27
CDR3nt: TGTGCCAGCAGTTCAACTCAACAGAGTGAAGCTTTCTTT
CDR3aa: CASSSTQQSEAFF

len: 18
abundance: medium-sized
j_gene: TRBJ2-5
d_gene: TRBD2
v_gene: TRBV4-2
CDR3nt: TGTGCCAGCAGCCAGGGGGCGGCTAGCGGGGGAAACCAAGAGACCCAGTACTTC
CDR3aa: CASSQGAASGGNQETQYF

len: 14
abundance: many
j_gene: TRBJ2-5
d_gene: TRBD2
v_gene: TRBV24-1
CDR3nt: TGTGCCACCCGAGCGGGGGGCCGACAAGAGACCCAGTACTTC
CDR3aa: CATRAGGRQETQYF

len: 13
abundance: many
j_gene: TRBJ1-2
d_gene: .
v_gene: TRBV27
CDR3nt: TGTGCCAGCAGCCGCGACAGGAACTATGGCTACACCTTC
CDR3aa: CASSRDRNYGYTF

len: 15
abundance: many
j_gene: TRBJ2-4
d_gene: .
v_gene: TRBV20-1
CDR3nt: TGCAGTGGGGTAGGACTTTTACTAGCCAAAAACATTCAGTACTTC
CDR3aa: CSGVGLLLAKNIQYF

len: 14
abundance: once
j_gene: TRBJ1-3
d_gene: .
v_gene: TRBV18
CDR3nt: TGTGCCAGCTCACCATCCAGCGAAGGATACACCATATATTTT
CDR3aa: CASSPSSEGYTIYF

len: 13
abundance: many
j_gene: TRBJ2-5
d_gene: .
v_gene: TRBV5-1
CDR3nt: TGCGCCAGCAGCAAGGGGGTACAAGAGACCCAGTACTTC
CDR3aa: CASSKGVQETQYF

len: 14
abundance: .
j_gene: TRBJ2-7
d_gene: TRBD1
v_gene: TRBV11-3
CDR3nt: TGTGCCAGCAGCTTAAGGACAGGGGACAGCGAGCAGTACTTC
CDR3aa: CASSLRTGDSEQYF

len: 14
abundance: .
j_gene: TRBJ1-5
d_gene: .
v_gene: TRBV24-1
CDR3nt: TGTGCCACCAGGGCAGGGGATAGCAATCAGCCCCAGCATTTT
CDR3aa: CATRAGDSNQPQHF

len: 11
abundance: .
j_gene: TRBJ1-1
d_gene: .
v_gene: TRBV5-1
CDR3nt: TGCGCCAGCAGAATGAACACTGAAGCTTTCTTT
CDR3aa: CASRMNTEAFF

len: 12
abundance: many
j_gene: TRBJ2-1
d_gene: .
v_gene: TRBV7-9
CDR3nt: TGTGCCACGGAACTCTCCTACAATGAGCAGTTCTTC
CDR3aa: CATELSYNEQFF

len: 15
abundance: many
j_gene: TRBJ2-7
d_gene: .
v_gene: TRBV10-3
CDR3nt: TGTGCCATCAGTGAAGTCAGGGCGCCCGTGAGCGAGCAGTACTTC
CDR3aa: CAISEVRAPVSEQYF

len: 12
abundance: .
j_gene: TRBJ1-3
d_gene: .
v_gene: TRBV5-6
CDR3nt: TGTGCCAGCACCTCTTCTGGAAACACCATATATTTT
CDR3aa: CASTSSGNTIYF

len: 15
abundance: .
j_gene: TRBJ1-6
d_gene: .
v_gene: TRBV7-3
CDR3nt: TGTGCCAGCAGCTTAAAGGGGGGCTCCAATTCACCCCTCCACTTT
CDR3aa: CASSLKGGSNSPLHF

len: 16
abundance: many
j_gene: TRBJ1-1
d_gene: TRBD1
v_gene: TRBV30
CDR3nt: TGTGCCTGGAGGCGGTATACAGGGGCCCCGAACACTGAAGCTTTCTTT
CDR3aa: CAWRRYTGAPNTEAFF

len: 16
abundance: .
j_gene: TRBJ1-5
d_gene: TRBD1
v_gene: TRBV25-1
CDR3nt: TGTGCCAGCAGTGGGACAGGGGTTGCGGGCAATCAGCCCCAGCATTTT
CDR3aa: CASSGTGVAGNQPQHF

len: 16
abundance: .
j_gene: TRBJ2-1
d_gene: TRBD1
v_gene: TRBV28
CDR3nt: TGTGCCAGCAGGGGACAGGGGGTAAGCTCCTACAATGAGCAGTTCTTC
CDR3aa: CASRGQGVSSYNEQFF

len: 14
abundance: many
j_gene: TRBJ2-7
d_gene: .
v_gene: TRBV5-1
CDR3nt: TGCGCCAGCAGCCGGGACGGGGCCTCCTACGAGCAGTACTTC
CDR3aa: CASSRDGASYEQYF

len: 16
abundance: .
j_gene: TRBJ1-5
d_gene: .
v_gene: TRBV6-6
CDR3nt: TGTGCCAGCAGTTTAGGGGGGGCAGGCCGGGGGCAGCCCCAGCATTTT
CDR3aa: CASSLGGAGRGQPQHF

len: 13
abundance: few
j_gene: TRBJ1-1
d_gene: TRBD1
v_gene: TRBV10-1
CDR3nt: TGCGCCAGCACCCCGGACAGGGTCGATGAAGCTTTCTTT
CDR3aa: CASTPDRVDEAFF

len: 14
abundance: .
j_gene: TRBJ1-1
d_gene: .
v_gene: TRBV2
CDR3nt: TGTGCCAGCAGTGAATCCGGGGTGAACACTGAAGCTTTCTTT
CDR3aa: CASSESGVNTEAFF

len: 12
abundance: few
j_gene: TRBJ2-7
d_gene: TRBD1
v_gene: TRBV29-1
CDR3nt: TGCAGCGTGTTGGGACAGACCGACGAGCAGTACTTC
CDR3aa: CSVLGQTDEQYF

len: 16
abundance: many
j_gene: TRBJ1-6
d_gene: TRBD1
v_gene: TRBV5-4
CDR3nt: TGTGCCAGCAGCTTGCGGGGGCCAGGGGGCGGTTCACCCCTCCACTTT
CDR3aa: CASSLRGPGGGSPLHF

len: 13
abundance: few
j_gene: TRBJ1-2
d_gene: TRBD1
v_gene: TRBV11-2
CDR3nt: TGTGCCAGCAGCCCACAGGGGAACTATGGCTACACCTTC
CDR3aa: CASSPQGNYGYTF

len: 12
abundance: many
j_gene: TRBJ2-7
d_gene: .
v_gene: TRBV6-5
CDR3nt: TGTGCCAGCAGCCCCAGCCGACGGGAGCAGTACTTC
CDR3aa: CASSPSRREQYF

len: 13
abundance: few
j_gene: TRBJ2-3
d_gene: .
v_gene: TRBV2
CDR3nt: TGTGCCAGCATCGGGGGGCGAACAGATACGCAGTATTTT
CDR3aa: CASIGGRTDTQYF

len: 13
abundance: many
j_gene: TRBJ1-2
d_gene: .
v_gene: TRBV9
CDR3nt: TGTGCCAGCAGCGCCTTAGCTAACTATGGCTACACCTTC
CDR3aa: CASSALANYGYTF

len: 17
abundance: .
j_gene: TRBJ2-7
d_gene: .
v_gene: TRBV6-5
CDR3nt: TGTGCCAGCAGTTACTCCGTGGGGGCATCCTCCCTCTACGAGCAGTACTTC
CDR3aa: CASSYSVGASSLYEQYF

len: 14
abundance: .
j_gene: TRBJ2-1
d_gene: TRBD1
v_gene: TRBV20-1
CDR3nt: TGCAGTGCTAGTAGAGGGACAGGTTACAATGAGCAGTTCTTC
CDR3aa: CSASRGTGYNEQFF

len: 15
abundance: few
j_gene: TRBJ2-1
d_gene: TRBD1
v_gene: TRBV29-1
CDR3nt: TGCAGCGTTGATGGGACAGGGAGCTCCTACAATGAGCAGTTCTTC
CDR3aa: CSVDGTGSSYNEQFF

len: 13
abundance: .
j_gene: TRBJ1-4
d_gene: .
v_gene: TRBV12-3/TRBV12-4
CDR3nt: TGTGCCAGCAGTTTACGGAGCGTGCGAAAACTGTTTTTT
CDR3aa: CASSLRSVRKLFF

len: 12
abundance: few
j_gene: TRBJ1-5
d_gene: .
v_gene: TRBV7-9
CDR3nt: TGTGCCAGCAGCATGGGATATCAGCCCCAGCATTTT
CDR3aa: CASSMGYQPQHF

len: 15
abundance: many
j_gene: TRBJ1-1
d_gene: .
v_gene: TRBV7-3
CDR3nt: TGTGCCAGCAGCTTAGGAGGGGTCACGAACACTGAAGCTTTCTTT
CDR3aa: CASSLGGVTNTEAFF